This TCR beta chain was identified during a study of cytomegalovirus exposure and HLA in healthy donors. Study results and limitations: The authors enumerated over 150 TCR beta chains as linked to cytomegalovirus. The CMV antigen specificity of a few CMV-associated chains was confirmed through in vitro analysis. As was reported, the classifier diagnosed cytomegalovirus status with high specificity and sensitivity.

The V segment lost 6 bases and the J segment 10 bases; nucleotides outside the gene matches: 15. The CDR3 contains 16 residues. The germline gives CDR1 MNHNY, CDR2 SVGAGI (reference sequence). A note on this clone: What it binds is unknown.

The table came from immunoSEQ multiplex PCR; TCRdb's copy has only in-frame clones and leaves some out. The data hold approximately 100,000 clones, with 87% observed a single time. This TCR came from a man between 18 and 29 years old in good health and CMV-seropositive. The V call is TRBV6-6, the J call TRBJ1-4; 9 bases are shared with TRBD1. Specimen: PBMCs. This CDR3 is CASRTGTGRGRLKLFF. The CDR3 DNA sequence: TGTGCCAGCAGAACCGGGACAGGGCGAGGGCGTCTAAAACTGTTTTTT.